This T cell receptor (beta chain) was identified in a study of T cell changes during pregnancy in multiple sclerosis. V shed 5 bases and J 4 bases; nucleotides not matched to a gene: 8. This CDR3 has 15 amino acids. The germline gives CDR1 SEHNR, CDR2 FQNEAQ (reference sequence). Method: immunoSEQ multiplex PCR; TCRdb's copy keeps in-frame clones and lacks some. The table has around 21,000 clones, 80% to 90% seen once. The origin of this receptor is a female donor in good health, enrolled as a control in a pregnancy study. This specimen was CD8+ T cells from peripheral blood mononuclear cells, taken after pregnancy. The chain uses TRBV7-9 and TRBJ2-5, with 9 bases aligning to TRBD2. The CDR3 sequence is CASSPRTSVRETQYF. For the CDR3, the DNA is TGTGCCAGCAGCCCCCGGACTAGCGTCAGAGAGACCCAGTACTTC.